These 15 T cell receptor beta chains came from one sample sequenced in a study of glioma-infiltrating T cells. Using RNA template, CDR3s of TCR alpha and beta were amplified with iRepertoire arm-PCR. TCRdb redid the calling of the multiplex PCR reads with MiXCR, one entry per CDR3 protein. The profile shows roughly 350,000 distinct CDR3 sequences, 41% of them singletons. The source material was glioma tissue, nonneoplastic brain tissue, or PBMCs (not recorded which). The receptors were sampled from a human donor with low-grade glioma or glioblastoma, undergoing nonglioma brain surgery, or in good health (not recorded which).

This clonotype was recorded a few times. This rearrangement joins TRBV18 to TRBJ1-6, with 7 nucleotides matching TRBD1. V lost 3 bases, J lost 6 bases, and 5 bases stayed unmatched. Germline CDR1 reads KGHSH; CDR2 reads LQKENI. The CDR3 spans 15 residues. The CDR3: CASSPGQVLNSPLHF. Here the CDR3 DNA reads TGTGCCAGCTCACCTGGACAGGTCCTTAATTCACCCCTCCACTTT.

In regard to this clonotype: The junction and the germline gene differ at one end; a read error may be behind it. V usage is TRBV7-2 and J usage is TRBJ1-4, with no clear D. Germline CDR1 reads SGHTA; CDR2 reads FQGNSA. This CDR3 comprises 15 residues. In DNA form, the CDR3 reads TGTGCCAGCAGCCTACGTCGCAGGTCTAATAAAAAACTGTTTTTT. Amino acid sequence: CASSLRRRSNKKLFF.

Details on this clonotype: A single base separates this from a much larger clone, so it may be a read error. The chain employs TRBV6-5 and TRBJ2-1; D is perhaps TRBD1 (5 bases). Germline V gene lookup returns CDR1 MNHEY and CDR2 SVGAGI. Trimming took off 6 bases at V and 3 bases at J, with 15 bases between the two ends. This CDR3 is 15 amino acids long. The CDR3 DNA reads TGTGCCAGCAGCCTTTCCCCAGGGCTCTACAATGAGCAGTTCTTC. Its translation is CASSLSPGLYNEQFF.

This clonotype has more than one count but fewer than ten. This CDR3 reads CASSLGDRGWYEQYF. The CDR3 bases are TGTGCCAGCAGCTTAGGGGACAGGGGGTGGTACGAGCAGTACTTC. V gene TRBV7-2 combines with J gene TRBJ2-7; TRBD1 aligns across 11 bases. Germline V gene lookup returns CDR1 SGHTA and CDR2 FQGNSA. V lost 1 base and J lost 4; bases outside the gene matches: 3. This CDR3 spans 15 amino acids.

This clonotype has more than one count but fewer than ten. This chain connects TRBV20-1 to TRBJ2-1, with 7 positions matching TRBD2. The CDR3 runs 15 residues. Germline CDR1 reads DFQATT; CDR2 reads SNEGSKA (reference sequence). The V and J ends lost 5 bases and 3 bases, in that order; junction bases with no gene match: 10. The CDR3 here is CSAANSGANYNEQFF. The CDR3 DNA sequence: TGCAGTGCTGCGAACAGCGGGGCGAACTACAATGAGCAGTTCTTC.

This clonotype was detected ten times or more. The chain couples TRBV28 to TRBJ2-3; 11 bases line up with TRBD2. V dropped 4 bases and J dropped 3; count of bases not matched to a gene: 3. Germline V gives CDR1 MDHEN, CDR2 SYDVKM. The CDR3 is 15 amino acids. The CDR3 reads CASSSGLADTDTQYF. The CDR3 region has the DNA TGTGCCAGCAGTTCGGGACTAGCGGATACAGATACGCAGTATTTT.

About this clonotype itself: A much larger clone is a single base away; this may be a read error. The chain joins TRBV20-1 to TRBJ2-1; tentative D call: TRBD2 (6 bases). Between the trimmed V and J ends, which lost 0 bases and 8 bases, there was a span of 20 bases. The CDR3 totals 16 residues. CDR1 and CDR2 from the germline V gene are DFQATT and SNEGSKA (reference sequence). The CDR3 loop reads CSARDSRGRSKDEQFF. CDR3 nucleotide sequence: TGCAGTGCTAGAGATTCTCGGGGGAGAAGTAAGGATGAGCAGTTCTTC.

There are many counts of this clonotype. The CDR3 is CASKGRQNTEAFF. As DNA, the CDR3 is TGTGCCAGCAAAGGACGGCAGAACACTGAAGCTTTCTTT. The chain combines TRBV6-1 with TRBJ1-1; D is unclear. The V end lost 7 bases, the J end lost 1 base, and 10 bases lay between the germline ends. This CDR3 region has 13 residues. Germline assignment: CDR1 MNHNS and CDR2 SASEGT.

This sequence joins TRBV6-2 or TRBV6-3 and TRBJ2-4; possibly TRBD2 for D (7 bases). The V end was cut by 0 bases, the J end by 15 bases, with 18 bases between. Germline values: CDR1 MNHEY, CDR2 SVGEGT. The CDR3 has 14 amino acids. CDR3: CASSYSGGGGTRYF. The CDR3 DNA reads TGTGCCAGCAGTTACTCGGGAGGGGGTGGCACTCGGTACTTC.

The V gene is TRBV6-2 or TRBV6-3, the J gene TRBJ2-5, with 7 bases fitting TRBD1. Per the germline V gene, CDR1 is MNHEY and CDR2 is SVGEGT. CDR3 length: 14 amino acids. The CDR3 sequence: CAGRSDRTQETQYF. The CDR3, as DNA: TGTGCAGGCAGATCGGACAGGACCCAAGAGACCCAGTACTTC.

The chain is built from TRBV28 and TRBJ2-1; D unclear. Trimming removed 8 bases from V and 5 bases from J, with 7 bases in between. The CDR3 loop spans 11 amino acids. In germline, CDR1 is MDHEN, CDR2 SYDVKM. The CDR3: CASRSDNEQFF. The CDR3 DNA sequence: TGTGCCAGCCGATCGGACAATGAGCAGTTCTTC. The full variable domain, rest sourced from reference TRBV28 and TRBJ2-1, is DVKVTQSSRYLVKRTGEKVFLECVQDMDHENMFWYRQDPGLGLRLIYFSYDVKMKEKGDIPEGYSVSREKKERFSLILESASTNQTSMYLCASRSDNEQFFGPGTRLTVL.

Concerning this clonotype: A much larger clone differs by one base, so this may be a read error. The CDR3, as DNA: TGTGCCAGCAGCTCGGACAAGGGAGGAGGCTACACCTTC. Its protein is CASSSDKGGGYTF. The chain recombines TRBV7-9 with TRBJ1-2; the D gene is possibly TRBD1 (5 bases). CDR3 length equals 13 residues. Germline CDR1 SEHNR, CDR2 FQNEAQ (reference sequence). Trimming removed 4 bases at V and 8 bases at J, with 14 bases between.

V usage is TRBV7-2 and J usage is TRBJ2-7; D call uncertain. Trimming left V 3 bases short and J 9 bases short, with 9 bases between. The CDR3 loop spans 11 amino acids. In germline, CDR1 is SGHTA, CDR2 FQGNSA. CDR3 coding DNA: TGTGCCAGCAGCTTGGCTGGACCGCAGTACTTC. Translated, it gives CASSLAGPQYF.

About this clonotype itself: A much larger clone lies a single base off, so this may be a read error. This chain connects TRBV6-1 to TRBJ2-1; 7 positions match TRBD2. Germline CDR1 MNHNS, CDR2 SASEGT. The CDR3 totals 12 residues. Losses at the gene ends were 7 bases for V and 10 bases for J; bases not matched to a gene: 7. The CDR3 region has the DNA TGTGCCAGCAAGGGAGGGCGCTACGAGCAGTTCTTC. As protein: CASKGGRYEQFF.

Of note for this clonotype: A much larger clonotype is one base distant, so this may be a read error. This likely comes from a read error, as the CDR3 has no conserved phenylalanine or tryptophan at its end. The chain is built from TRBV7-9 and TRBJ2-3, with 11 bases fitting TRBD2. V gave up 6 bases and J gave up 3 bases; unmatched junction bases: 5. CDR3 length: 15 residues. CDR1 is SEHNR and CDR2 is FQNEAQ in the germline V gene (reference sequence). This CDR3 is CASSSGLADTDTQYL. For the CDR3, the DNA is TGTGCCAGCAGTTCGGGACTAGCGGATACAGATACGCAGTATTTG.